The 28 T cell receptor beta chains given below trace back to one sample, sequenced in a study of graft-versus-host responses after intestinal transplantation. Generated by immunoSEQ multiplex PCR, the TCRdb table keeps only in-frame clones and is missing some. The profile shows some 14,000 clones, around two fifths of them singletons. Irradiated stimulators labeled with violet dye, approximately 200,000 in number, were plated with approximately 200,000 CFSE-labeled responders. This sample comprised alloreactive CD8+ T cells from a mixed lymphocyte reaction culture, obtained before intestinal transplant. The subset: CFSE-low proliferating T cells sorted from roughly 6-day pre-transplant mixed lymphocyte reaction (GvH or HvG direction). Source of these receptors: a human patient who received an intestinal transplant.

In this sample, this clone turned up a few times. The V and J genes are TRBV19 and TRBJ2-7, with a weak D call TRBD1 (5 bases). CDR3 length: 15 amino acids. Trimming removed 3 bases at V and 4 bases at J, with 16 bases between. Per germline, CDR1 LNHDA and CDR2 SQIVND (reference sequence). CDR3 amino acids: CASSMGQGKGYEQYF. CDR3 coding DNA: TGTGCCAGTAGTATGGGTCAGGGAAAAGGATACGAGCAGTACTTC.

The sample holds one count of this clone. The gene calls are TRBV6-5 and TRBJ1-3, with D hard to call. The CDR3 is made up of 16 amino acids. Per the germline V gene, CDR1 is MNHEY and CDR2 is SVGAGI. The ends were cut back, 4 bases at V and 0 bases at J, with 13 bases in the middle. CDR3 loop: CASSSMARYSGNTIYF. The CDR3 DNA reads TGTGCCAGCAGTTCCATGGCCAGGTACTCTGGAAACACCATATATTTT.

This clone appeared a few times. The chain recombines TRBV4-3 with TRBJ1-5, with TRBD1 matching over 10 bases. The CDR3 is 16 residues long. The V gene end was trimmed by 0 bases and the J gene end by 6 bases; junction bases not matched to a gene: 5. CDR1 and CDR2 from the germline V gene are LGHNA and YSLEER. The CDR3 DNA follows: TGCGCCAGCAGCCAAGATGGGACAGGGGTTGGTCAGCCCCAGCATTTT. Encoded protein: CASSQDGTGVGQPQHF.

The chain links TRBV7-8 to TRBJ2-7; no clear D gene. There are 14 residues in the CDR3. With 1 base removed from V and 5 bases from J, the gap between germline ends came to 12 bases. CDR1 SGHVS and CDR2 FQNEAQ come from the germline V gene. For the CDR3, the DNA is TGTGCCAGCAGCTTAGGTCTGGCTGAGGACGAGCAGTACTTC. Amino acid sequence: CASSLGLAEDEQYF.

The J gene is TRBJ2-7, the V gene TRBV7-9; the D is unclear. This CDR3 comprises 14 residues. The germline CDR1 and CDR2 sequences are SEHNR and FQNEAQ (reference sequence). Trimming removed 1 base from V and 2 bases from J, with 9 bases in between. The CDR3 nucleotides are TGTGCCAGCAGCTTAGGGGCCAGCACCTACGAGCAGTACTTC. Encoded protein: CASSLGASTYEQYF.

V gene TRBV15 combines with J gene TRBJ2-3, with 9 bases matching TRBD2. V lost 2 bases, J lost 7 bases, and 10 bases stayed unmatched. This CDR3 has 16 residues. CDR1 and CDR2 from the germline V gene are LNHNV and YYDKDF (reference sequence). In nucleotides, the CDR3 is TGTGCCACCAGCAGAACAATACCGACTAGCGGAAATACGCAGTATTTT. Its protein product is CATSRTIPTSGNTQYF.

This clone was observed once. This sequence joins TRBV7-2 and TRBJ1-4; D not certain. V was cut by 5 bases and J by 4 bases, with 8 bases left in between. The CDR3 loop spans 13 amino acids. CDR1 and CDR2 (germline): SGHTA, FQGNSA. Here the CDR3 reads CASSALLNEKLFF. The CDR3 DNA reads TGTGCCAGCAGCGCACTTCTTAATGAAAAACTGTTTTTT.

V is TRBV4-3 and J is TRBJ2-7, with D possibly being TRBD2 (6 bases). With 2 bases removed from V and 4 bases from J, the gap between germline ends came to 15 bases. Germline V gene data show CDR1 as LGHNA and CDR2 as YSLEER. The CDR3 length is 15 residues. The CDR3 region is CASSQPGSGIYEQYF. Written as DNA, the CDR3 is TGCGCCAGCAGCCAACCCGGGAGTGGAATATACGAGCAGTACTTC.

This clone showed up just a few times. The genes are TRBV19 and TRBJ2-1; no clear D. CDR3 length: 12 residues. The germline CDR1 and CDR2 sequences are LNHDA and SQIVND (reference sequence). V was pared by 3 bases and J by 8 bases, with 8 bases between. CDR3 sequence reads: CASSISVYEQFF. The CDR3 DNA reads TGTGCCAGTAGTATTTCGGTCTATGAGCAGTTCTTC.

The J gene is TRBJ2-7, the V gene TRBV16, with no clear D. This CDR3 region has 14 residues. V gave up 0 bases and J gave up 0 bases, with 6 bases separating them. Germline-derived CDR1 and CDR2 are KGHSY and FQNENV. The chain's CDR3 is CASSQSTPSYEQYF. In DNA, the CDR3 is TGTGCCAGCAGCCAATCCACACCCTCCTACGAGCAGTACTTC.

There are a few counts of this clone. This chain joins TRBV19 and TRBJ2-3; 7 bases are a match to TRBD2. V dropped 4 bases and J dropped 1; count of bases not matched to a gene: 8. Germline V gene data show CDR1 as LNHDA and CDR2 as SQIVND (reference sequence). The CDR3 spans 16 residues. CDR3 in DNA: TGTGCCAGTAGTACCACCACTAGCGTCGGCACAGATACGCAGTATTTT. Its protein is CASSTTTSVGTDTQYF.

This chain uses TRBV29-1 with TRBJ2-7; a weak D match, TRBD2 (7 bases). The germline V and J ends were trimmed by 3 bases and 3 bases, with 12 bases remaining between them. Germline CDR1 SQVTM, CDR2 ANQGSEA. This CDR3 has 13 amino acids. The CDR3 nucleotides read TGCAGCGTTGAGGGGGAGGGGGACTACGAGCAGTACTTC. It encodes CSVEGEGDYEQYF.

V is TRBV9 and J is TRBJ2-1, with 7 bases aligning to TRBD2. Germline V gene lookup returns CDR1 SGDLS and CDR2 YYNGEE. After removal of 4 bases from V and 0 bases from J, the junction contained 7 bases not matched to a gene. The length of the CDR3 is 16 residues. The CDR3 region is CASSLADKSSYNEQFF. The CDR3 DNA is TGTGCCAGCAGCCTAGCGGACAAGAGCTCCTACAATGAGCAGTTCTTC.

This clone was observed a handful of times. V gene TRBV5-4 combines with J gene TRBJ1-1, with 9 bases fitting TRBD1. The CDR3 is 15 residues long. The germline V gene has CDR1 SGHNT and CDR2 YYREEE (reference sequence). V was pared by 1 base and J by 6 bases, with 7 bases of the junction left unmatched. The CDR3 DNA follows: TGTGCCAGCAGCTTGATCCGGGACAGGGCATCTGAAGCTTTCTTT. As protein: CASSLIRDRASEAFF.

The V call is TRBV6-5, the J call TRBJ2-5, with D unclear. Germline V gene data show CDR1 as MNHEY and CDR2 as SVGAGI. This CDR3 comprises 14 residues. Trimming removed 2 bases from V and 2 bases from J, with 9 bases in between. The CDR3 region is CASSYLQSQETQYF. In nucleotides, the CDR3 is TGTGCCAGCAGTTACCTTCAGTCACAAGAGACCCAGTACTTC.

This clone was counted a few times. The chain joins TRBV4-2 to TRBJ2-1; TRBD2 agrees at 14 bases. Germline V gene lookup returns CDR1 LGHNA and CDR2 YNFKEQ. V shed 8 bases and J 2 bases; nucleotides not matched to a gene: 5. This CDR3 contains 16 residues. This CDR3 is CASSGTSGRAYNEQFF. The DNA of the CDR3 is TGTGCCAGCTCCGGGACTAGCGGGAGAGCCTACAATGAGCAGTTCTTC.

This sequence joins TRBV27 and TRBJ2-7; TRBD1 matches at 8 bases. CDR3 length: 14 residues. Germline V gene lookup returns CDR1 MNHEY and CDR2 SMNVEV (reference sequence). Trimming cost V 3 bases and J 2 bases; bases outside gene matches: 3. This CDR3 reads CASSFGQGTYEQYF. The CDR3 nucleotides read TGTGCCAGCAGTTTCGGACAGGGTACCTACGAGCAGTACTTC.

The chain links TRBV19 to TRBJ2-1, with TRBD2 matching 9 bases. J was trimmed by 4 bases and V by 10 bases; bases with no gene match: 8. Germline-derived CDR1 and CDR2 are LNHDA and SQIVND (reference sequence). This CDR3 comprises 14 residues. CDR3 residues: CANQGLARYNEQFF. The CDR3, as DNA: TGTGCCAACCAAGGACTAGCGAGATACAATGAGCAGTTCTTC.

As concerns this clone: One end of the junction varies from germline; a read error may be responsible. The chain couples TRBV27 to TRBJ1-6; D not certain. The CDR3 runs to 14 residues. Germline lookup yields CDR1 MNHEY and CDR2 SMNVEV (reference sequence). CDR3 sequence (DNA): TGTACCAGCAGTTTTTCCGGGTTTAATTCACCCCTCCACTTT. It encodes CTSSFSGFNSPLHF.

The chain joins TRBV18 to TRBJ2-1; no firm D call. CDR3 length: 17 amino acids. V lost 0 bases, J lost 0 bases, and 12 bases lay in between. CDR1 KGHSH and CDR2 LQKENI come from the germline V gene. CDR3 nucleotide sequence: TGTGCCAGCTCACCACCAGTCTGGTTTAGCTCCTACAATGAGCAGTTCTTC. This codes for CASSPPVWFSSYNEQFF.

V is TRBV4-1 and J is TRBJ2-2, with 8 positions matching TRBD1. V lost 0 bases and J lost 5; bases outside the gene matches: 8. Germline V gene sequence: CDR1 MGHRA, CDR2 YSYEKL. The CDR3 has 17 amino acids. The DNA for the CDR3 is TGCGCCAGCAGCCAAGACCCAGGGGGCGCAGGAACCGGGGAGCTGTTTTTT. Protein sequence: CASSQDPGGAGTGELFF.

V and J are TRBV27 and TRBJ1-2, with D unclear. Germline values: CDR1 MNHEY, CDR2 SMNVEV (reference sequence). This CDR3 spans 15 amino acids. The V and J ends lost 3 bases and 1 base respectively, with 12 bases between them. Here the CDR3 reads CASSLVGSGNYGYTF. CDR3 coding DNA: TGTGCCAGCAGTTTGGTGGGTTCGGGTAACTATGGCTACACCTTC.

This chain uses TRBV27 with TRBJ2-1, with a tentative D call TRBD2 (5 bases). The germline gives CDR1 MNHEY, CDR2 SMNVEV (reference sequence). CDR3 size: 12 residues. V lost 8 bases and J lost 3, with 8 bases in between. This CDR3 is CASRDVYNEQFF. The CDR3 nucleotides are TGTGCCAGCCGGGATGTCTACAATGAGCAGTTCTTC.

This clone was seen more than once but under ten times. The rearrangement joins TRBV5-6 to TRBJ1-1; D is possibly TRBD1 (5 bases). Germline V gene sequence: CDR1 SGHDT, CDR2 YYEEEE. There are 13 residues in the CDR3. Trimming took 0 bases from V and 3 from J, leaving 6 bases between them. The CDR3 coding sequence is TGTGCCAGCAGCTTGGTAGGGGACACTGAAGCTTTCTTT. Its protein is CASSLVGDTEAFF.

This sequence joins TRBV6-5 and TRBJ2-5, with no clear D. Trimming took off 7 bases at V and 2 bases at J, with 17 bases between the two ends. In germline, CDR1 is MNHEY, CDR2 SVGAGI. The CDR3 loop spans 15 amino acids. CDR3 sequence (DNA): TGTGCCAGCACCAACCGACACTTTAATCAAGAGACCCAGTACTTC. It translates to CASTNRHFNQETQYF.

This clone came up a few times. This chain uses TRBV4-1 with TRBJ1-3; TRBD1 aligns across 8 bases. V lost 5 bases, J lost 2 bases, and 5 bases stayed unmatched. This CDR3 contains 15 residues. CDR1 is MGHRA and CDR2 is YSYEKL in the germline V gene. In DNA, the CDR3 is TGCGCCAGCAGCTCTCAGGGGGCGCCTGGAAACACCATATATTTT. Protein sequence: CASSSQGAPGNTIYF.

By share of the sample, this clone is medium-sized. The J gene is TRBJ2-7, the V gene TRBV5-4; TRBD1 might be the D (6 bases). There are 16 residues in the CDR3. The germline gives CDR1 SGHNT, CDR2 YYREEE (reference sequence). The ends were cut back, 1 base at V and 4 bases at J, with 18 bases in the middle. Here the CDR3 DNA reads TGTGCCAGCAGCTTGAAGGCAGGGGTGGTGAATTACGAGCAGTACTTC. Residues: CASSLKAGVVNYEQYF.

The chain joins TRBV6-5 to TRBJ2-7; D unresolved. Germline values: CDR1 MNHEY, CDR2 SVGAGI. Trimming removed 1 base from V and 6 bases from J, with 10 bases in between. CDR3 length equals 13 residues. CDR3 DNA sequence: TGTGCCAGCAGTTACTATTCCTCGTCCGAGCAGTACTTC. Amino acids: CASSYYSSSEQYF.